A single sample is the source of the 22 T cell receptor beta chains below, sequenced in a study of blood T cell repertoires in COVID-19. The data were produced by immunoSEQ multiplex PCR, yet TCRdb's version contains in-frame clones alone and is incomplete. The sample holds 60,000 or so clones; more than 80% are singletons and the top ten take approximately 8%. Input material: peripheral blood. The origin of the receptors is a human donor with active COVID-19. The donor label of this sample is uncertain.

The chain couples TRBV7-6 to TRBJ2-5; 11 bases map to TRBD2. Germline CDR1 reads SGHVS; CDR2 reads FNYEAQ. The CDR3 contains 15 residues. V shed 3 bases, J shed 2 bases, and the junction held 2 bases outside the gene matches. The CDR3 DNA reads TGTGCCAGCAGCTTGGCTAGCGGGGGGCAAGAGACCCAGTACTTC. It translates to CASSLASGGQETQYF.

Written as DNA, the CDR3 is TGTGCCAGCAGCCAAGAAGACTGGGGGCAGAACACCGGGGAGCTGTTTTTT. Translation gives CASSQEDWGQNTGELFF. This chain uses TRBV4-2 with TRBJ2-2; tentative D call: TRBD1 (6 bases). In germline, CDR1 is LGHNA, CDR2 YNFKEQ. CDR3 length: 17 amino acids. Trimming stripped 0 bases from V and 1 base from J, with 12 bases between.

The V gene is TRBV18, the J gene TRBJ2-3; the D is unclear. Germline V gives CDR1 KGHSH, CDR2 LQKENI. The CDR3 is made up of 14 amino acids. The V end was cut by 0 bases, the J end by 4 bases, with 8 bases between. CDR3 in DNA: TGTGCCAGCTCACCACCAAGAGTCCCAGATACGCAGTATTTT. Its protein product is CASSPPRVPDTQYF.

The table lists this clone with a count of one. The chain couples TRBV2 to TRBJ1-4; 9 bases are a match to TRBD1. Germline V CDR1 and CDR2: SNHLY, FYNNEI. Unmatched junction bases numbered 5, after V lost 1 base and J lost 8 bases. The CDR3 extends over 15 amino acids. CDR3 in amino acids: CASSEGGTGNEKLFF. Here the CDR3 DNA reads TGTGCCAGCAGTGAAGGCGGGACAGGGAACGAAAAACTGTTTTTT.

As DNA, the CDR3 is TGCGCCAGCAGCCAACCCTATGGTGAGCAGTTCTTC. Protein: CASSQPYGEQFF. The rearrangement uses TRBV4-1 and TRBJ2-1; unclear D gene. The CDR3 spans 12 residues. Germline assignment: CDR1 MGHRA and CDR2 YSYEKL. Trimming left V 2 bases short and J 9 bases short, with 8 bases between.

The chain uses TRBV7-9 and TRBJ2-1; no firm D call. Trimming cost V 6 bases and J 6 bases, with 12 bases left between them. CDR3 length: 13 residues. In germline, CDR1 is SEHNR, CDR2 FQNEAQ (reference sequence). CDR3 coding DNA: TGTGCCAGCAGTCCCCCAACTGTCAATGAGCAGTTCTTC. It specifies CASSPPTVNEQFF.

The chain couples TRBV25-1 to TRBJ1-5, with TRBD1 matching over 11 bases. Unmatched junction bases numbered 6, after V lost 8 bases and J lost 6 bases. This CDR3 region has 14 residues. Germline loops: CDR1 MGHDK, CDR2 SYGVNS. The DNA for the CDR3 is TGTGCCAGCCCCCGGACAGGGGGCTGTCAGCCCCAGCATTTT. Protein product: CASPRTGGCQPQHF.

Remarks on this clone: The junction departs from the called germline gene at one end, perhaps through a read error. CDR3 sequence (DNA): TGTGCCAGCAGCCAAGACGCTAGCGGGAACGCCGGGGAGCTGTTTTTT. Protein sequence: CASSQDASGNAGELFF. The chain carries TRBV4-2 and TRBJ2-2, with 9 bases lining up with TRBD2. Germline lookup yields CDR1 LGHNA and CDR2 YNFKEQ. This CDR3 contains 16 residues.

The rearrangement uses TRBV6-4 and TRBJ1-2, with D possibly TRBD1 on 5 matching bases. V was trimmed by 4 bases and J by 8 bases, leaving 20 bases between them. Germline-derived CDR1 and CDR2 are MRHNA and SNTAGT. The CDR3 runs 15 residues. CDR3 bases: TGTGCCAGCAGTGCCCGGGACCTCGGGACTCAAGGCTACACCTTC. Its protein is CASSARDLGTQGYTF.

The chain is built from TRBV5-4 and TRBJ1-6, with a tentative D call TRBD1 (6 bases). CDR1 is SGHNT and CDR2 is YYREEE in the germline V gene (reference sequence). V was clipped by 5 bases and J by 2 bases, with 14 bases between them. The CDR3 has 16 residues. This chain's CDR3 is CASRRTGNTYNSPLHF. The CDR3, as DNA: TGTGCCAGCAGGCGTACAGGGAACACCTATAATTCACCCCTCCACTTT.

For this clone: Within the sample, other DNA sequences also encode this same CDR3. V is TRBV10-3 and J is TRBJ2-2; TRBD2 aligns across 16 bases. CDR1 and CDR2 (germline): ENHRY, SYGVKD. Unmatched junction bases numbered 2, after V lost 6 bases and J lost 1 base. The CDR3 is 17 residues long. The DNA for the CDR3 is TGTGCCATCAGGGGACTAGCGGGGGGGCTGAACACCGGGGAGCTGTTTTTT. It codes for CAIRGLAGGLNTGELFF.

This chain links TRBV21-1 with TRBJ2-5; TRBD1, the table's D call, lacks a check against the DNA. TRBV21-1 is shown as a pseudogene. CDR3 length equals 13 residues. CDR3: CASSNRQGWTQYF. CDR3 bases: TGTGCCAGCAGCAACCGACAGGGGTGGACCCAGTACTTC.

The chain links TRBV6-6 to TRBJ2-7, with 7 nucleotides matching TRBD1. Germline assignment: CDR1 MNHNY and CDR2 SVGAGI (reference sequence). The CDR3 covers 13 residues. J gave up 5 bases and V 6 bases, and 7 bases lay outside the gene matches. CDR3 region: CASSADRVHEQYF. The CDR3 DNA reads TGTGCCAGCAGCGCCGACAGGGTCCACGAGCAGTACTTC.

Here the CDR3 reads CASSQRTGLTNTEAFF. DNA for the CDR3: TGCGCCAGCAGTCAACGGACAGGCCTAACGAACACTGAAGCTTTCTTT. The rearrangement joins TRBV10-1 to TRBJ1-1, with 7 bases aligning to TRBD1. The CDR3 extends over 16 amino acids. Germline values: CDR1 WNHNN, CDR2 SYGVQD (reference sequence). V trimming: 5 bases; J trimming: 1 base; junction bases outside the gene matches: 10.

This clone was found once. The rearrangement joins TRBV4-2 to TRBJ2-3; D might be TRBD2 (6 bases). Germline values: CDR1 LGHNA, CDR2 YNFKEQ. This CDR3 spans 15 amino acids. Trimming left V 0 bases short and J 4 bases short, with 11 bases between. The CDR3 region is CASSQEGRPADTQYF. In DNA, the CDR3 is TGTGCCAGCAGCCAAGAAGGGAGGCCGGCAGATACGCAGTATTTT.

CDR3 DNA sequence: TGTGCCAGCAGCCCCACAGGGGGCAACTATGGCTACACCTTC. Protein product: CASSPTGGNYGYTF. The chain links TRBV4-2 to TRBJ1-2, with 9 bases fitting TRBD1. Germline CDR1 and CDR2: LGHNA and YNFKEQ. V gave up 4 bases and J gave up 2 bases; unmatched junction bases: 2. There are 14 residues in the CDR3.

This chain joins TRBV6-4 and TRBJ2-2; TRBD1 is a possible D gene (6 bases). CDR3 size: 15 residues. Trimming pared 4 bases from V and 6 bases from J, leaving 15 bases between. Germline CDR1 is MRHNA and CDR2 is SNTAGT. CDR3 sequence: CASSAGELGAGELFF. The CDR3 DNA is TGTGCCAGCAGTGCAGGGGAGTTGGGCGCCGGGGAGCTGTTTTTT.

This clone came up once. The chain has TRBV6-2 or TRBV6-3 and TRBJ2-7; 11 nucleotides agree with TRBD2. The length of the CDR3 is 17 residues. Looked up from germline, CDR1 is MNHEY and CDR2 is SVGEGT. V dropped 2 bases and J dropped 2; count of bases not matched to a gene: 8. The CDR3: CASSYRGTSGDAYEQYF. The CDR3 DNA reads TGTGCCAGCAGTTACAGGGGGACTAGCGGTGATGCCTACGAGCAGTACTTC.

This clone was picked up one time. The chain couples TRBV5-6 to TRBJ2-7; D is perhaps TRBD1 (5 bases). CDR3 length: 16 residues. From germline, CDR1 is SGHDT and CDR2 YYEEEE. V gave up 2 bases and J gave up 2 bases, with 17 bases separating them. In nucleotides, the CDR3 is TGTGCCAGCAGCTTTAGCATAGGGGCTTTAGCCTACGAGCAGTACTTC. Translating it yields CASSFSIGALAYEQYF.

This clone was seen once. The chain is built from TRBV10-3 and TRBJ1-1; 10 bases are shared with TRBD1. The length of the CDR3 is 15 residues. Germline assignment: CDR1 ENHRY and CDR2 SYGVKD. Trimming removed 7 bases from V and 5 bases from J; junction bases left unmatched: 10. The CDR3 sequence: CAIKPPGQGSTEAFF. DNA of the CDR3: TGTGCCATCAAGCCTCCGGGACAGGGGTCAACTGAAGCTTTCTTT.

This chain uses TRBV6-1 with TRBJ2-4; 9 bases are shared with TRBD1. Germline lookup yields CDR1 MNHNS and CDR2 SASEGT. V trimming: 2 bases; J trimming: 0 bases; junction bases outside the gene matches: 2. The CDR3 length is 16 residues. The CDR3 loop is CASSERQGVAKNIQYF. CDR3 DNA: TGTGCCAGCAGTGAAAGACAGGGGGTAGCCAAAAACATTCAGTACTTC.

This clone appeared a single time. The rearrangement uses TRBV6-5 and TRBJ2-3; 10 bases map to TRBD2. The ends lost 6 bases at V and 4 bases at J; junction bases unmatched: 4. The CDR3 has 14 amino acids. Looked up from germline, CDR1 is MNHEY and CDR2 is SVGAGI. CDR3 DNA: TGTGCCAGCAGAGCTAGCGGGGGACCAGATACGCAGTATTTT. Amino acids: CASRASGGPDTQYF.